A selection of T cell receptor beta chains follows, all from one sample in a study of early T cells in non-severe SARS-CoV-2 infection. From the 5' RACE reads, TCRdb called clonotypes with MiXCR, one entry per CDR3 protein. The data contain 80,000 to 95,000 distinct CDR3 sequences, approximately 15% of them singletons. Sequencing was done on a sample of whole blood. The receptors here all came from an adult who was a healthcare worker with PCR-confirmed SARS-CoV-2 infection or an uninfected control (not recorded which). Each CDR3 is given with its conserved first and last residue. D genes are given only for firm matches. Some rows have no size entry. The others give once, few or many, or a class for an expanded clone.

CDR3aa: CASSLGDRGPNQPQHF; CDR3nt: TGTGCCAGCAGCTTAGGGGACAGGGGGCCAAATCAGCCCCAGCATTTT; abundance: .; v_gene: TRBV7-9; j_gene: TRBJ1-5; d_gene: TRBD1
CDR3aa: CASSSSRANNEQFF; CDR3nt: TGTGCCAGCAGCTCCAGCCGGGCCAACAATGAGCAGTTCTTC; abundance: few; v_gene: TRBV11-2; j_gene: TRBJ2-1; d_gene: .
CDR3aa: CASSLTSMGNSPLHF; CDR3nt: TGTGCCAGCAGCTTGACGTCGATGGGGAATTCACCCCTCCACTTT; abundance: few; v_gene: TRBV5-6; j_gene: TRBJ1-6; d_gene: .
CDR3aa: CASSSSGGQAFF; CDR3nt: TGTGCCAGCAGCTCCTCAGGGGGCCAAGCTTTCTTT; abundance: .; v_gene: TRBV12-3/TRBV12-4; j_gene: TRBJ1-1; d_gene: TRBD1
CDR3aa: CASSESFGTEAFF; CDR3nt: TGCGCCAGCAGTGAGTCTTTTGGGACTGAAGCTTTCTTT; abundance: .; v_gene: TRBV10-1; j_gene: TRBJ1-1; d_gene: .
CDR3aa: CASSQIGEKLFF; CDR3nt: TGCGCCAGCAGCCAAATAGGGGAAAAACTGTTTTTT; abundance: .; v_gene: TRBV4-1; j_gene: TRBJ1-4; d_gene: .
CDR3aa: CASSVDGREKLFF; CDR3nt: TGTGCCAGCAGCGTAGATGGGCGCGAAAAACTGTTTTTT; abundance: few; v_gene: TRBV9; j_gene: TRBJ1-4; d_gene: .
CDR3aa: CSARGTPPANTIYF; CDR3nt: TGCAGTGCTAGGGGGACACCACCGGCAAACACCATATATTTT; abundance: few; v_gene: TRBV20-1; j_gene: TRBJ1-3; d_gene: .
CDR3aa: CATSDGLGTDTQYF; CDR3nt: TGTGCCACCAGTGATGGGCTCGGGACAGATACGCAGTATTTT; abundance: .; v_gene: TRBV24-1; j_gene: TRBJ2-3; d_gene: .
CDR3aa: CSANSGGGTDTQYF; CDR3nt: TGCAGTGCTAATAGCGGGGGGGGAACAGATACGCAGTATTTT; abundance: many; v_gene: TRBV20-1; j_gene: TRBJ2-3; d_gene: TRBD2
CDR3aa: CSARDLDTSYEQYF; CDR3nt: TGCAGTGCTAGAGATCTCGATACCTCCTACGAGCAGTACTTC; abundance: few; v_gene: TRBV20-1; j_gene: TRBJ2-7; d_gene: .
CDR3aa: CASSELGRDISYEQYF; CDR3nt: TGTGCCAGCAGTGAATTGGGCAGGGATATCTCCTACGAGCAGTACTTC; abundance: few; v_gene: TRBV2; j_gene: TRBJ2-7; d_gene: .
CDR3aa: CASSIGAWDQPQHF; CDR3nt: TGTGCCAGTAGTATCGGAGCTTGGGATCAGCCCCAGCATTTT; abundance: .; v_gene: TRBV19; j_gene: TRBJ1-5; d_gene: .
CDR3aa: CASSLLAGGPNTGELFF; CDR3nt: TGTGCCAGCAGCTTACTAGCGGGGGGTCCGAACACCGGGGAGCTGTTTTTT; abundance: many; v_gene: TRBV7-9; j_gene: TRBJ2-2; d_gene: TRBD2
CDR3aa: CAISDFGGHTDTQYF; CDR3nt: TGTGCCATCAGTGATTTCGGGGGACATACAGATACGCAGTATTTT; abundance: .; v_gene: TRBV10-3; j_gene: TRBJ2-3; d_gene: .
CDR3aa: CASSFTGGAKLFF; CDR3nt: TGTGCCAGCAGTTTCACAGGAGGAGCAAAATTGTTTTTT; abundance: .; v_gene: TRBV28; j_gene: TRBJ1-4; d_gene: .
CDR3aa: CASRPGTIETQYF; CDR3nt: TGTGCCAGCAGGCCCGGGACGATCGAGACCCAGTACTTC; abundance: .; v_gene: TRBV6-6; j_gene: TRBJ2-5; d_gene: .
CDR3aa: CASSYSRQGLTF; CDR3nt: TGTGCCAGCAGTTACTCAAGGCAGGGACTGACCTTC; abundance: few; v_gene: TRBV6-5; j_gene: TRBJ1-2; d_gene: .
CDR3aa: CASSKGGGDSPLHF; CDR3nt: TGTGCCAGCAGTAAAGGGGGTGGGGATTCACCCCTCCACTTT; abundance: many; v_gene: TRBV6-5; j_gene: TRBJ1-6; d_gene: .
CDR3aa: CASSLEPQVAYNEQFF; CDR3nt: TGTGCCAGCAGCTTAGAACCTCAGGTCGCCTACAATGAGCAGTTCTTC; abundance: few; v_gene: TRBV13; j_gene: TRBJ2-1; d_gene: .
CDR3aa: CATSRSTSWGVDTQYF; CDR3nt: TGTGCCACCAGCAGGTCGACTAGCTGGGGCGTGGATACGCAGTATTTT; abundance: .; v_gene: TRBV15; j_gene: TRBJ2-3; d_gene: TRBD2
CDR3aa: CASSEGQGGTDTQYF; CDR3nt: TGTGCCAGCAGCGAGGGACAGGGCGGCACAGATACGCAGTATTTT; abundance: few; v_gene: TRBV6-4; j_gene: TRBJ2-3; d_gene: TRBD1
CDR3aa: CASSQAGQGITEAFF; CDR3nt: TGCGCCAGCAGCCAGGCGGGACAGGGGATCACTGAAGCTTTCTTT; abundance: few; v_gene: TRBV4-1; j_gene: TRBJ1-1; d_gene: TRBD1
CDR3aa: CASSYSGTAPEAFF; CDR3nt: TGTGCCAGCAGTTACTCGGGGACAGCCCCTGAAGCTTTCTTT; abundance: few; v_gene: TRBV6-6; j_gene: TRBJ1-1; d_gene: TRBD1
CDR3aa: CASSQGEGLAGVHEQYF; CDR3nt: TGTGCCAGCAGCCAAGGAGAGGGACTAGCGGGGGTGCACGAGCAGTACTTC; abundance: few; v_gene: TRBV4-2; j_gene: TRBJ2-7; d_gene: TRBD2
CDR3aa: CASSPETGFDSYNEQFF; CDR3nt: TGTGCCAGCAGCCCGGAGACTGGATTTGACTCCTACAATGAGCAGTTCTTC; abundance: .; v_gene: TRBV12-3/TRBV12-4; j_gene: TRBJ2-1; d_gene: .
CDR3aa: CASSLAQANTEAFF; CDR3nt: TGTGCCAGCAGCTTAGCACAAGCGAACACTGAAGCTTTCTTT; abundance: few; v_gene: TRBV11-2; j_gene: TRBJ1-1; d_gene: .
CDR3aa: CATSDPRQGVQPQHF; CDR3nt: TGTGCCACCAGTGACCCTCGACAGGGCGTTCAGCCTCAGCATTTT; abundance: few; v_gene: TRBV24-1; j_gene: TRBJ1-5; d_gene: TRBD1
CDR3aa: CATLTSAYEQYF; CDR3nt: TGTGCCACCCTAACTAGCGCCTACGAGCAGTACTTC; abundance: few; v_gene: TRBV10-3; j_gene: TRBJ2-7; d_gene: TRBD2
CDR3aa: CASSAQLEGIGTEAFF; CDR3nt: TGTGCCAGCAGCGCACAGCTAGAGGGGATCGGCACTGAAGCTTTCTTT; abundance: few; v_gene: TRBV9; j_gene: TRBJ1-1; d_gene: .
CDR3aa: CASSLSGNQPQHF; CDR3nt: TGTGCCAGCAGTTTATCAGGGAATCAGCCCCAGCATTTT; abundance: .; v_gene: TRBV28; j_gene: TRBJ1-5; d_gene: .
CDR3aa: CSARAGGSEQYF; CDR3nt: TGCAGTGCTAGGGCAGGGGGCTCCGAGCAGTACTTC; abundance: few; v_gene: TRBV20-1; j_gene: TRBJ2-7; d_gene: TRBD1
CDR3aa: CASSLTGSTDTQYF; CDR3nt: TGTGCCAGCTCACTCACAGGGTCCACAGATACGCAGTATTTT; abundance: few; v_gene: TRBV18; j_gene: TRBJ2-3; d_gene: .
CDR3aa: CSARDLGNTGELFF; CDR3nt: TGCAGTGCTAGAGATCTAGGGAACACCGGGGAGCTGTTTTTT; abundance: few; v_gene: TRBV20-1; j_gene: TRBJ2-2; d_gene: .
CDR3aa: CASSLLSGHLNQPQHF; CDR3nt: TGTGCCAGCAGTTTATTATCGGGGCACCTTAATCAGCCCCAGCATTTT; abundance: .; v_gene: TRBV28; j_gene: TRBJ1-5; d_gene: .
CDR3aa: CATSGREGASGYTF; CDR3nt: TGTGCCACCAGCGGCCGGGAGGGAGCCTCTGGCTACACCTTC; abundance: few; v_gene: TRBV15; j_gene: TRBJ1-2; d_gene: .
CDR3aa: CASRTTSGGTSDTQYF; CDR3nt: TGTGCCAGCAGAACAACTAGCGGGGGGACCTCAGATACGCAGTATTTT; abundance: many; v_gene: TRBV11-2; j_gene: TRBJ2-3; d_gene: TRBD2
CDR3aa: CASTVGNEQFF; CDR3nt: TGTGCCAGCACAGTGGGGAATGAGCAGTTCTTC; abundance: few; v_gene: TRBV6-2/TRBV6-3; j_gene: TRBJ2-1; d_gene: .
CDR3aa: CAISDGTRGNEQFF; CDR3nt: TGTGCCATCAGTGACGGGACTAGGGGGAATGAGCAGTTCTTC; abundance: many; v_gene: TRBV10-3; j_gene: TRBJ2-1; d_gene: TRBD2
CDR3aa: CASSRLGDTGELFF; CDR3nt: TGTGCCAGCAGCCGCCTGGGGGACACCGGGGAGCTGTTTTTT; abundance: .; v_gene: TRBV7-2; j_gene: TRBJ2-2; d_gene: .
CDR3aa: CASSQGGLSRSPLHF; CDR3nt: TGCGCCAGCAGCCAAGGGGGCCTATCACGTTCACCCCTCCACTTT; abundance: .; v_gene: TRBV4-3; j_gene: TRBJ1-6; d_gene: .
CDR3aa: CSAREGQPSSGNTIYF; CDR3nt: TGCAGTGCTAGAGAGGGACAGCCAAGCTCTGGAAACACCATATATTTT; abundance: .; v_gene: TRBV20-1; j_gene: TRBJ1-3; d_gene: TRBD1
CDR3aa: CASRTSGGGETQYF; CDR3nt: TGCGCCAGCAGGACCTCGGGGGGCGGCGAGACCCAGTACTTC; abundance: .; v_gene: TRBV10-2; j_gene: TRBJ2-5; d_gene: .
CDR3aa: CASSNSNPGQGFYEQYF; CDR3nt: TGTGCCAGCAGTAACTCTAATCCGGGACAGGGGTTCTACGAGCAGTACTTC; abundance: many; v_gene: TRBV6-5; j_gene: TRBJ2-7; d_gene: TRBD1
CDR3aa: CASSLGQGGKLFF; CDR3nt: TGTGCCAGCAGTTTGGGACAGGGAGGAAAACTGTTTTTT; abundance: .; v_gene: TRBV6-2/TRBV6-3; j_gene: TRBJ1-4; d_gene: TRBD1
CDR3aa: CASSSHGSRTRYGYTF; CDR3nt: TGTGCCAGCAGTTCCCACGGCTCCCGGACCCGCTATGGCTACACCTTC; abundance: few; v_gene: TRBV6-2/TRBV6-3; j_gene: TRBJ1-2; d_gene: .
CDR3aa: CASRSIRESYNEQFF; CDR3nt: TGTGCCAGCAGATCTATCAGGGAGTCCTACAATGAGCAGTTCTTC; abundance: many; v_gene: TRBV28; j_gene: TRBJ2-1; d_gene: .
CDR3aa: CASSPTANYGYTF; CDR3nt: TGTGCCAGCAGCCCTACTGCGAACTATGGCTACACCTTC; abundance: few; v_gene: TRBV5-6; j_gene: TRBJ1-2; d_gene: .
CDR3aa: CASSATPGTGDYEQYF; CDR3nt: TGTGCCAGCAGTGCCACCCCCGGGACAGGGGATTACGAGCAGTACTTC; abundance: few; v_gene: TRBV28; j_gene: TRBJ2-7; d_gene: TRBD1
CDR3aa: CATSREPMDRQPQHF; CDR3nt: TGTGCCACCAGCAGAGAGCCGATGGACAGGCAGCCCCAGCATTTT; abundance: few; v_gene: TRBV15; j_gene: TRBJ1-5; d_gene: TRBD1
CDR3aa: CASSHPDRYTEAFF; CDR3nt: TGCGCCAGCAGCCACCCGGACCGTTACACTGAAGCTTTCTTT; abundance: .; v_gene: TRBV4-1; j_gene: TRBJ1-1; d_gene: .
CDR3aa: CASSQDLVRESYTF; CDR3nt: TGTGCCAGCAGCCAAGATCTGGTCCGGGAGAGCTACACCTTC; abundance: few; v_gene: TRBV4-2; j_gene: TRBJ1-2; d_gene: .
CDR3aa: CASSQETGGTYNSPLHF; CDR3nt: TGTGCCAGCAGCCAAGAAACAGGGGGCACCTATAATTCACCCCTCCACTTT; abundance: many; v_gene: TRBV14; j_gene: TRBJ1-6; d_gene: TRBD1
CDR3aa: CASSLVGDSNQPQHF; CDR3nt: TGCGCCAGCAGCTTGGTCGGGGATAGCAATCAGCCCCAGCATTTT; abundance: few; v_gene: TRBV5-1; j_gene: TRBJ1-5; d_gene: .
CDR3aa: CASSLGGVANYGYTF; CDR3nt: TGTGCCAGCAGCTTAGGAGGGGTGGCTAACTATGGCTACACCTTC; abundance: .; v_gene: TRBV7-2; j_gene: TRBJ1-2; d_gene: .
CDR3aa: CASSLVSGGAVDEQFF; CDR3nt: TGTGCCAGCAGCTTAGTTAGCGGGGGGGCCGTCGATGAGCAGTTCTTC; abundance: .; v_gene: TRBV7-3; j_gene: TRBJ2-1; d_gene: TRBD2
CDR3aa: CSVEYTQYF; CDR3nt: TGCAGCGTTGAGTACACGCAGTATTTT; abundance: .; v_gene: TRBV29-1; j_gene: TRBJ2-3; d_gene: .